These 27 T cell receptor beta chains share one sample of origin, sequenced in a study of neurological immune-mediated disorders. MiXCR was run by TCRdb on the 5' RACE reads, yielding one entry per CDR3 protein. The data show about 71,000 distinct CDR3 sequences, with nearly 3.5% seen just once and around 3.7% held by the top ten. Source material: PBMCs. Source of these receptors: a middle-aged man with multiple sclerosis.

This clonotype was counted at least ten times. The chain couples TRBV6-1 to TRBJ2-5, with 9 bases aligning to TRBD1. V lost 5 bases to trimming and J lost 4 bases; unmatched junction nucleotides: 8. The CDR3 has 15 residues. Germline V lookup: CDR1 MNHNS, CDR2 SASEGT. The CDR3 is CASSPWTGVGETQYF. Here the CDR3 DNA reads TGTGCCAGCAGTCCCTGGACAGGGGTAGGAGAGACCCAGTACTTC.

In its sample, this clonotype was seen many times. CDR3 bases: TGTGCCAGCAGTTCGGGTTATCAGCCCCAGCATTTT. Translating gives CASSSGYQPQHF. The chain has TRBV6-6 and TRBJ1-5; no reliable D call. Looked up from germline, CDR1 is MNHNY and CDR2 is SVGAGI (reference sequence). CDR3 length: 12 amino acids. V was shortened by 4 bases and J by 5 bases, with 6 bases between the two germline ends.

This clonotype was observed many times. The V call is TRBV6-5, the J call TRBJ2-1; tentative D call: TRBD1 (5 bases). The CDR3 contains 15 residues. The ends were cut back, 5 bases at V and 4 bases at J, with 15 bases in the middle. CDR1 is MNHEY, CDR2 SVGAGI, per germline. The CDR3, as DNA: TGTGCCAGCAGTGGCGCAGGGTACCAATACAATGAGCAGTTCTTC. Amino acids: CASSGAGYQYNEQFF.

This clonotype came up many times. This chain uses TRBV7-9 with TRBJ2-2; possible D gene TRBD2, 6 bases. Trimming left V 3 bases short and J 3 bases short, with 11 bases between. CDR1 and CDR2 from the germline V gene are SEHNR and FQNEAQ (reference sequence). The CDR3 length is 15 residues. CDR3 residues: CASSLEGRYTGELFF. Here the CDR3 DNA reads TGTGCCAGCAGCTTGGAGGGGCGGTACACCGGGGAGCTGTTTTTT.

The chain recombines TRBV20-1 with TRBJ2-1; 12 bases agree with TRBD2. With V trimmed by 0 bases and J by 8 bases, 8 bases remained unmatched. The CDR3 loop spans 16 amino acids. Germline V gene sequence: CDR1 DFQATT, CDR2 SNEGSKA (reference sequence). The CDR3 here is CSARDRLAGGNDEQFF. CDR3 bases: TGCAGTGCTAGAGATCGTCTAGCGGGGGGGAACGATGAGCAGTTCTTC.

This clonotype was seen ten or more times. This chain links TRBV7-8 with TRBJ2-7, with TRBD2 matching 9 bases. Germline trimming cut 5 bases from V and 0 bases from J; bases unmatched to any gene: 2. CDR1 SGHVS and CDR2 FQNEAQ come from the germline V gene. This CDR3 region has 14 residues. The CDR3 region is CASSAAGGSYEQYF. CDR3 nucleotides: TGTGCCAGCAGCGCAGCGGGGGGCTCCTACGAGCAGTACTTC.

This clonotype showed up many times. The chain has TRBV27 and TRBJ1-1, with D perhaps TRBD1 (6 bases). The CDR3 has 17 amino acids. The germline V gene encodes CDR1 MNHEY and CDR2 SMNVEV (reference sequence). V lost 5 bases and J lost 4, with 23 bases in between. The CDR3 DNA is TGTGCCAGCAGTCCCTTGGGACAAGCCCTTTGGGGCACTGAAGCTTTCTTT. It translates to CASSPLGQALWGTEAFF.

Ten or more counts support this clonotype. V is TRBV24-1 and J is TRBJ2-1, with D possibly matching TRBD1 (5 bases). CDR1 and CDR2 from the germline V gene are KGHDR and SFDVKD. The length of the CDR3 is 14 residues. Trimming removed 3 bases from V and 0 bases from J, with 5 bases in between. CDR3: CATSDRGSYNEQFF. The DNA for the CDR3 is TGTGCCACCAGTGATAGGGGCTCCTACAATGAGCAGTTCTTC.

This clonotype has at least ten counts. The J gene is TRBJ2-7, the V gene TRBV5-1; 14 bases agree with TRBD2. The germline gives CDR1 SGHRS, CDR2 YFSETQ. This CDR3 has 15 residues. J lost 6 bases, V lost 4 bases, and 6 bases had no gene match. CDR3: CASSPGTSGSGEQYF. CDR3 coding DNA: TGCGCCAGCAGCCCCGGGACTAGCGGGAGTGGCGAGCAGTACTTC. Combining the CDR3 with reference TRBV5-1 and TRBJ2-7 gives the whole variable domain KAGVTQTPRYLIKTRGQQVTLSCSPISGHRSVSWYQQTPGQGLQFLFEYFSETQRNKGNFPGRFSGRQFSNSRSEMNVSTLELGDSALYLCASSPGTSGSGEQYFGPGTRLTVT.

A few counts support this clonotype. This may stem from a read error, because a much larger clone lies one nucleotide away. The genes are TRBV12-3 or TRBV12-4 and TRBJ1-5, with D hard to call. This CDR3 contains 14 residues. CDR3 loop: CASSWGNINQHQHF. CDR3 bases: TGTGCCAGCAGTTGGGGTAATATCAATCAGCACCAGCATTTT.

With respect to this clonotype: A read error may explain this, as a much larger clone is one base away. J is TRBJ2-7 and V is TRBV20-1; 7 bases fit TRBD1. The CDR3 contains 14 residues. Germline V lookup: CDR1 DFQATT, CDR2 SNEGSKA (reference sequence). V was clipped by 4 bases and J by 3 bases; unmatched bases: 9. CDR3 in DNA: TGCAGTGCTAATCAACAGACAGGGTTCTACGAGCAGTACTTC. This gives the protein CSANQQTGFYEQYF.

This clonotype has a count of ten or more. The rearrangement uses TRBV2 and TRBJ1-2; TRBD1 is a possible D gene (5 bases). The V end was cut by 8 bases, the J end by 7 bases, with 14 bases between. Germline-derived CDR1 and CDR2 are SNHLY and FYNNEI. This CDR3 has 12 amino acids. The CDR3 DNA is TGTGCCAGCGGCGTGGGGACTGGTGGCTACACCTTC. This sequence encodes CASGVGTGGYTF.

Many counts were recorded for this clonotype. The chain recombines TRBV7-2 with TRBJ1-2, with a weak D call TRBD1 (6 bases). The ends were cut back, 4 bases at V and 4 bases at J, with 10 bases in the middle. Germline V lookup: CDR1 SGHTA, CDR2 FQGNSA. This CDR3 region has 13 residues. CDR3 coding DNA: TGTGCCAGCAGCTCTAAAGGGGGCTATGGCTACACCTTC. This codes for CASSSKGGYGYTF.

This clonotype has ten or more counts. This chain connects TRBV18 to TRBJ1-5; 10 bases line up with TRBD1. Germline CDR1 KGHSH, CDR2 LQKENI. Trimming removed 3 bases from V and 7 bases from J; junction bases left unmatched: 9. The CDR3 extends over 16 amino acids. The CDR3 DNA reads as TGTGCCAGCTCACCCGGGACAGGGGCTTCTGGGCAGCCCCAGCATTTT. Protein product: CASSPGTGASGQPQHF.

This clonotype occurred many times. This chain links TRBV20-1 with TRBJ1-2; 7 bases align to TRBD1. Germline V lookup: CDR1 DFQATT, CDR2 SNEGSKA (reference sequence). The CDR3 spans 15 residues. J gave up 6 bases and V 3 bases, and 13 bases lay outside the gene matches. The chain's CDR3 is CSASEPQGTPDGYTF. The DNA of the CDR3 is TGCAGTGCTAGCGAACCACAGGGGACCCCAGATGGCTACACCTTC.

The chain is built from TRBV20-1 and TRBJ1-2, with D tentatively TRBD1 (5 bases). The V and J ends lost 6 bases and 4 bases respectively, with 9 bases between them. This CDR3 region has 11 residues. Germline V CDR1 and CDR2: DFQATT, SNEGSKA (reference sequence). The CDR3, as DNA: TGCAGTGCCCGGGGGAGCTATGGCTACACCTTC. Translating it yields CSARGSYGYTF.

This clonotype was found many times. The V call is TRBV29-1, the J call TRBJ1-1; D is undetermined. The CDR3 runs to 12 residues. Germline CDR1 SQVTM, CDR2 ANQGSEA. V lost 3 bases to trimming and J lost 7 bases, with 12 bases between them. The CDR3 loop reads CSVDIGLGEAFF. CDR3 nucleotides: TGCAGCGTTGATATAGGGCTGGGTGAAGCTTTCTTT.

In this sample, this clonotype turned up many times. The CDR3 DNA reads as TGTGCCAGCTCACCAAGGATGGGGACTGCAACTAATGAAAAACTGTTTTTT. This sequence encodes CASSPRMGTATNEKLFF. This sequence joins TRBV18 and TRBJ1-4; maybe TRBD1 (5 bases). Deletions cut 2 bases from V and 0 bases from J, with 13 bases between. CDR1 and CDR2 from the germline V gene are KGHSH and LQKENI. CDR3 length: 17 amino acids.

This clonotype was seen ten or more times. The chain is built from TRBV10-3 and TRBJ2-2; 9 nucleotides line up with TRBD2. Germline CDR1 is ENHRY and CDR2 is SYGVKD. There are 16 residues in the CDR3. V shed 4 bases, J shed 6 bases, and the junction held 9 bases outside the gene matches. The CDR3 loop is CAISALASGIPGELFF. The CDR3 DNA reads TGTGCCATCAGTGCCTTGGCTAGCGGGATTCCCGGGGAGCTGTTTTTT.

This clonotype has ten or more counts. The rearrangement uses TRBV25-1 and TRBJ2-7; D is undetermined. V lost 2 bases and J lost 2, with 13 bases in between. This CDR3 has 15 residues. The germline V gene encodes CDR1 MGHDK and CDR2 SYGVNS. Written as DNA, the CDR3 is TGTGCCAGCAGTGAAGGAACACATATTACCTACGAGCAGTACTTC. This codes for CASSEGTHITYEQYF.

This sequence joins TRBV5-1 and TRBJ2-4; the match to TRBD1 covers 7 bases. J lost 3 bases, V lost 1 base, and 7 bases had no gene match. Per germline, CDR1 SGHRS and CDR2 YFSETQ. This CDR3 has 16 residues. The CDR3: CASSLQTGLVKNIQYF. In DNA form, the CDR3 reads TGCGCCAGCAGCTTGCAGACAGGGTTGGTCAAAAACATTCAGTACTTC. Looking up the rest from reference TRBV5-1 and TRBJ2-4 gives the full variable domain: KAGVTQTPRYLIKTRGQQVTLSCSPISGHRSVSWYQQTPGQGLQFLFEYFSETQRNKGNFPGRFSGRQFSNSRSEMNVSTLELGDSALYLCASSLQTGLVKNIQYFGAGTRLSVL.

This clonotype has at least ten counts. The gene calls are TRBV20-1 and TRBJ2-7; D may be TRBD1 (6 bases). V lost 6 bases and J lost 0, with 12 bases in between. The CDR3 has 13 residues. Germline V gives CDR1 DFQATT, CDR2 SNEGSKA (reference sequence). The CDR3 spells CSALRDTSYEQYF. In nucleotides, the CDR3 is TGCAGTGCCCTCCGGGACACCTCCTACGAGCAGTACTTC.

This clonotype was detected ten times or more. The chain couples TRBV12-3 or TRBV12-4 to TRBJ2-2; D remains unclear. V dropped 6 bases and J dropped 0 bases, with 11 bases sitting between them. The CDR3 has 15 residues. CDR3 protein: CASSPGRANTGELFF. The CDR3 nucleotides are TGTGCCAGCAGCCCCGGACGGGCGAACACCGGGGAGCTGTTTTTT.

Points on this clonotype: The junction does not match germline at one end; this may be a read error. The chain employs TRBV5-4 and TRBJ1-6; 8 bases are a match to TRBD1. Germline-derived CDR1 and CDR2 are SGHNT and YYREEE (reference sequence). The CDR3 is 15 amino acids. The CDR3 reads CASRLQGQGYSHLHF. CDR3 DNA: TGTGCCAGCAGACTCCAAGGACAGGGCTATTCACACCTCCACTTT.

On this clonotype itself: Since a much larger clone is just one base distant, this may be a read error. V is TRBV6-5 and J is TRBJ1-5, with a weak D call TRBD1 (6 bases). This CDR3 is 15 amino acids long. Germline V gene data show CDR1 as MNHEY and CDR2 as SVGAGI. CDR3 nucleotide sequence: TGTGCCAGCAGTGTGGGGACAAATAGCAATCAGCCCCAGAATTTT. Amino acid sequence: CASSVGTNSNQPQNF.

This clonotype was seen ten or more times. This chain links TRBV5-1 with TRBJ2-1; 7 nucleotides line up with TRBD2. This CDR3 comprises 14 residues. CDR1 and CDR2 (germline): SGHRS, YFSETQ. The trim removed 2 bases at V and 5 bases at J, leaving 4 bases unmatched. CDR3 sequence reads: CASSLGAGNNEQFF. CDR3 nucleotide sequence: TGCGCCAGCAGCTTAGGAGCGGGAAACAATGAGCAGTTCTTC.

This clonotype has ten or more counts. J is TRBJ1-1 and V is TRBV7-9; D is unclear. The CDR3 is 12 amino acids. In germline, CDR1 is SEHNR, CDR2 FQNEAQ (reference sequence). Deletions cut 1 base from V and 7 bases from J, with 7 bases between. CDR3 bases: TGTGCCAGCAGCTTAGACGAAATTGAAGCTTTCTTT. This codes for CASSLDEIEAFF.